Following are 15 T cell receptor beta chains from one sample sequenced in a study of T cell changes during pregnancy in multiple sclerosis. Some clones are missing from TCRdb's copy, which holds only in-frame ones; the method was immunoSEQ multiplex PCR. The table shows 45,000 to 55,000 clones, with 85% to 95% occurring only once. The material was CD4+ T cells from peripheral blood mononuclear cells, obtained in the second trimester of pregnancy. The source is a female donor in good health, enrolled as a control in a pregnancy study.

This sequence joins TRBV28 and TRBJ1-2, with a possible D match to TRBD1 (6 bases). This CDR3 contains 14 residues. Germline loops: CDR1 MDHEN, CDR2 SYDVKM. V dropped 7 bases and J dropped 2 bases, with 14 bases sitting between them. CDR3 sequence: CASTRGGANYGYTF. DNA of the CDR3: TGTGCCAGCACCCGTGGGGGGGCGAACTATGGCTACACCTTC.

The chain's CDR3 is CASSSPGLIVETQYF. DNA of the CDR3: TGCGCCAGCAGTTCCCCGGGACTCATTGTGGAGACCCAGTACTTC. The chain combines TRBV5-1 with TRBJ2-5; a weak D match, TRBD2 (6 bases). Trimming removed 5 bases from V and 5 bases from J, with 19 bases in between. The germline gives CDR1 SGHRS, CDR2 YFSETQ. This CDR3 region has 15 residues. The full variable domain, completed using reference TRBV5-1 and TRBJ2-5, is KAGVTQTPRYLIKTRGQQVTLSCSPISGHRSVSWYQQTPGQGLQFLFEYFSETQRNKGNFPGRFSGRQFSNSRSEMNVSTLELGDSALYLCASSSPGLIVETQYFGPGTRLLVL.

This chain connects TRBV28 to TRBJ1-5; tentatively, D is TRBD1 (6 bases). This CDR3 contains 13 residues. Looked up from germline, CDR1 is MDHEN and CDR2 is SYDVKM. V was pared by 7 bases and J by 6 bases, with 13 bases between. The CDR3 sequence: CASNTGSGQPQHF. The CDR3 region has the DNA TGTGCCAGCAACACAGGGTCCGGTCAGCCCCAGCATTTT.

V and J are TRBV19 and TRBJ2-2, with 8 nucleotides matching TRBD1. Germline assignment: CDR1 LNHDA and CDR2 SQIVND (reference sequence). J lost 2 bases, V lost 6 bases, and 5 bases had no gene match. There are 15 residues in the CDR3. The DNA for the CDR3 is TGTGCCAGTAGGGACAGGGTACTAAACACCGGGGAGCTGTTTTTT. This gives the protein CASRDRVLNTGELFF.

The J gene is TRBJ2-1, the V gene TRBV5-1; TRBD2 agrees at 11 bases. After removal of 5 bases from V and 5 bases from J, the junction contained 6 bases not matched to a gene. The CDR3 is made up of 15 amino acids. CDR1 and CDR2 (germline): SGHRS, YFSETQ. CDR3 DNA: TGCGCCAGCAGTCCCGGGACTAGCGGTAACAATGAGCAGTTCTTC. Translating gives CASSPGTSGNNEQFF.

This chain uses TRBV19 with TRBJ1-5, with 8 bases aligning to TRBD1. The CDR3 is 13 amino acids. Germline loops: CDR1 LNHDA, CDR2 SQIVND (reference sequence). The junction had 8 bases not matched to a gene; V was cut back by 10 bases and J by 6 bases. CDR3 DNA: TGTGCCATAGGGACAGGTCGGGGTCAGCCCCAGCATTTT. Its protein product is CAIGTGRGQPQHF.

J is TRBJ1-5 and V is TRBV29-1; D possibly corresponds to TRBD1 (5 bases). V dropped 1 base and J dropped 6 bases, with 10 bases sitting between them. Germline CDR1 is SQVTM and CDR2 is ANQGSEA. The CDR3 has 13 residues. The CDR3 spells CSVEGVGGQPQHF. The CDR3 nucleotides read TGCAGCGTTGAAGGGGTCGGGGGTCAGCCCCAGCATTTT.

V is TRBV7-3 and J is TRBJ1-2, with TRBD1 identical over 10 bases. Germline-derived CDR1 and CDR2 are SGHTA and FQGTGA. After removal of 5 bases from V and 8 bases from J, the junction contained 8 bases not matched to a gene. This CDR3 has 14 residues. As DNA, the CDR3 is TGTGCCAGCAGCCCCGGGACAGGGGCTGGCGGCTACACCTTC. Its translation is CASSPGTGAGGYTF.

This chain connects TRBV28 to TRBJ2-7; 7 nucleotides match TRBD1. Trimming cost V 4 bases and J 0 bases; bases outside gene matches: 3. CDR1 and CDR2 from the germline V gene are MDHEN and SYDVKM. The CDR3 has 14 residues. The CDR3 DNA follows: TGTGCCAGCAGTTGGACAGGTTCCTCCTACGAGCAGTACTTC. Translation gives CASSWTGSSYEQYF.

The chain links TRBV5-8 to TRBJ2-1, with 7 bases matching TRBD1. Germline V gives CDR1 SGHTS, CDR2 YDEGEE. This CDR3 is built from 16 residues. J gave up 2 bases and V 4 bases, and 9 bases lay outside the gene matches. The CDR3 protein is CASSARTGGPYNEQFF. The CDR3 DNA reads TGTGCCAGCAGCGCGCGGACAGGCGGCCCCTACAATGAGCAGTTCTTC.

V is TRBV5-1 and J is TRBJ2-3, with 13 bases lining up with TRBD2. The CDR3 is made up of 17 amino acids. The V gene's germline CDR1 is SGHRS and CDR2 YFSETQ. Trimming took 4 bases from V and 4 from J; bases not matched to a gene: 9. CDR3 amino acids: CASSLEITSGGADTQYF. The CDR3, as DNA: TGCGCCAGCAGCCTTGAAATAACTAGCGGGGGGGCAGATACGCAGTATTTT.

This chain joins TRBV9 and TRBJ1-5, with D possibly being TRBD1 (6 bases). This CDR3 comprises 16 residues. Looked up from germline, CDR1 is SGDLS and CDR2 is YYNGEE. Between the trimmed V and J ends, which lost 6 bases and 6 bases, there was a span of 22 bases. CDR3 sequence reads: CASTRATRGKLQPQHF. For the CDR3, the DNA is TGTGCCAGCACTAGAGCAACTAGGGGGAAACTTCAGCCCCAGCATTTT. Looking up the rest from reference TRBV9 and TRBJ1-5 gives the full variable domain: DSGVTQTPKHLITATGQRVTLRCSPRSGDLSVYWYQQSLDQGLQFLIQYYNGEERAKGNILERFSAQQFPDLHSELNLSSLELGDSALYFCASTRATRGKLQPQHFGDGTRLSIL.

J is TRBJ2-2 and V is TRBV6-4, with TRBD1 matching 8 bases. V lost 6 bases and J lost 6; bases outside the gene matches: 3. CDR3 length: 13 residues. The germline V gene has CDR1 MRHNA and CDR2 SNTAGT. CDR3 loop: CASSSQGAGELFF. CDR3 nucleotides: TGTGCCAGCAGCTCACAGGGGGCCGGGGAGCTGTTTTTT.

A single count supports this clone. This chain connects TRBV5-1 to TRBJ2-5, with TRBD1 matching over 10 bases. The CDR3 contains 16 residues. The V and J ends lost 4 bases and 5 bases, in that order; junction bases with no gene match: 11. Germline-derived CDR1 and CDR2 are SGHRS and YFSETQ. The CDR3 DNA reads as TGCGCCAGCAGCATGGGAGGGACAGGGGCGATGGAGACCCAGTACTTC. Protein product: CASSMGGTGAMETQYF.

The chain recombines TRBV5-6 with TRBJ1-2; 7 bases map to TRBD1. CDR1 is SGHDT and CDR2 is YYEEEE in the germline V gene. This CDR3 is 16 amino acids long. J gave up 3 bases and V 0 bases, and 8 bases lay outside the gene matches. This chain's CDR3 is CASSLAGGGGDYGYTF. CDR3 sequence (DNA): TGTGCCAGCAGCTTGGCCGGAGGAGGGGGCGACTATGGCTACACCTTC.